The T cell receptor beta chain described here comes from a study of shared clonotypes between healthy human individuals (dated by TCRdb to 2019 to 2021). In terms of the full investigation: A few men and a couple of women, aged 18 to 49 years, made up the cohort. To increase sequencing depth and limit assay-specific biases, TCR repertoire library preparation and sequencing were carried out by different laboratories using diverse techniques. Per donor, leukapheresis produced somewhere between about 0.9 and 9 billion PBMCs. To estimate repertoire size and how much clonotype sharing occurs between individuals, the study deeply sequenced the blood TCR repertoires of five healthy adults. For each donor, three plates each were used for CD4 naive and CD4 memory, two plates were used for CD8 naive, and one plate was used for CD8 memory. Points the paper makes about the study in general: Larger estimated clonotype richness was generally found for naive subsets than for memory subsets. Even with the large sequencing depth, rarefaction of the sorted-subset datasets indicated that sequencing was incomplete. Pairwise subsampling indicated that sequencing depth was expected to affect the degree of clonotype sharing among donors. When a handful of donors were compared, the shared fraction of clonotypes was 5% to 6.5% for naive CD4, about 4% for naive CD8, more than 2% for memory CD4, and around 0.37% for memory CD8. Sampling was restricted to blood, and TCR repertoires in tissue are likely to differ from TCR repertoires in blood. The genetic and exposure-history diversity represented was limited by the small number of donors. Compared with non-shared clonotypes, the clonotypes found in all four sorted-subset donors had higher generation probabilities.

The junction shows trimming of 5 bases on V and 0 bases on J, and the gene matches do not reach 4 bases of it. The germline V gene supplies CDR1 KGHSH and CDR2 LQKENI. The CDR3 starts with the cysteine, ends with the phenylalanine, and has 16 residues. Of all the DNA, just the CDR3 is kept, 48 bases in frame from base 1. As to this clone: The antigen it recognizes is unknown. No much larger clonotype is one base removed from it; base qualities were not supplied.

Using the deep immunoSEQ assay, multiplex PCR amplified TCR CDR3 regions from genomic DNA. Extracted genomic DNA from each cell subset was distributed evenly across all wells of several immunoSEQ 96-well plates, and each plate was treated as a replicate. For sorted subsets, roughly 200 ng of genomic DNA, equivalent to 30,000 or so T cell genomes, went into each replicate PCR. Purified libraries were measured with a Qubit 3.0 fluorometer, size-checked on a Bioanalyzer 2100, and measured again with the KAPA Library Quantification kit. Every immunoSEQ 96-well plate was sequenced on a dedicated single-read 150-cycle Illumina NextSeq 550 flow cell. Per the authors' processing: Because the immunoSEQ output included only junctional sequences and no quality scores, the filtering could not be the same as the filtering used for full-length reads. To assign V/J genes and CDR3, sequences were annotated against IMGT germline references using PyIR, a Python wrapper for IgBLAST v1.9. Any read was removed if the V/J assignment was weak (E-value above 1e-6), the CDR3 was missing, or the read contained stop codons, out-of-frame junctions, or ambiguous translated residues. V3J clonotypes were defined as sequences sharing the same inferred V gene, J gene, and CDR3 amino acid sequence. To compute the percentage overlap between repertoires, the number of shared unique clonotypes was divided by the size of the smaller repertoire. Richness of each repertoire was evaluated using RTK rarefaction, the Chao1 estimator, and Recon v2.1 estimates of unobserved clonotypes. For all TCRbeta clonotypes obtained by the gDNA method from a few donors, generation probabilities were computed with OLGA. TCRdb holds this immuneACCESS table with in-frame rearrangements only. Some clones are missing; in checked studies, unresolved V genes explain under half, and the rest has no known cause. V and J calls and clone size are given by that table; D and trimming were obtained from the DNA. For this sample the table gives more than 1,200,000 clones, of which approximately 98.5% were detected only once. Clones ranked in the top ten supply under 0.45% of the sample.

The donors were healthy, HIV-negative adults who had no recently reported acute infections or vaccinations. Every donor was a Caucasian adult living in Nashville, Tennessee, USA. Magnetic negative selection was used to enrich CD4+ T cells, after which naive cells were positively selected on CD45RA and the negative fraction became the memory subset. After blood collection by leukapheresis, PBMCs were isolated using Ficoll-Histopaque density gradient centrifugation and then cryopreserved in the vapor phase of liquid nitrogen. Purity and quantity of every magnetically sorted T cell population were checked by analytical flow cytometry. From each sorted fraction, genomic DNA was isolated and quantified by UV absorbance on a Nanodrop 2000c.

The sequence was obtained from a man aged 25 to 40 in good health. The sequence links TRBV18 to TRBJ2-3, with 11 bases matching TRBD2. Sequenced input: naive CD4+ T cells sorted from blood. The intended sense of this specimen's cell subset or site label: CD45RA+ positively selected. The CDR3: CASSSRLAGSTDTQYF. The DNA is as follows: TGTGCCAGCTCATCCCGACTAGCGGGGAGCACAGATACGCAGTATTTT.